These 15 T cell receptor beta chains share one sample of origin, sequenced in a study of OX40 agonist ivuxolimab in advanced cancers. The protocol was immunoSEQ multiplex PCR, while the TCRdb copy is restricted to in-frame clones and leaves out a portion. Of 75,000 to 100,000 clones listed, less than 85% are singletons. Specimen: CD4+ or CD8+ T cells sorted from blood, collected in a trial of the OX40 agonist ivuxolimab. The receptor source for this set is an adult with an advanced solid tumor such as melanoma, head and neck, liver or kidney cancer.

The chain combines TRBV29-1 with TRBJ2-7; D is unclear. This CDR3 is 15 amino acids long. V lost 0 bases and J 0 bases, leaving 12 bases between the germline ends. CDR1 and CDR2 (germline): SQVTM, ANQGSEA. CDR3 sequence: CSVEDGRGLSYEQYF. The CDR3 DNA is TGCAGCGTTGAAGATGGTAGAGGTCTCTCCTACGAGCAGTACTTC.

The chain combines TRBV6-6 with TRBJ2-1; 9 bases match TRBD2. The V and J ends lost 8 bases and 6 bases, in that order; junction bases with no gene match: 5. Germline CDR1 is MNHNY and CDR2 is SVGAGI (reference sequence). The CDR3 totals 13 residues. CDR3: CASQGTSPNEQFF. As DNA, the CDR3 is TGTGCCAGCCAAGGGACTAGCCCCAATGAGCAGTTCTTC.

This clone occurred a few times. The V gene is TRBV6-5, the J gene TRBJ1-2; D remains ambiguous. Deletions cut 8 bases from V and 7 bases from J, with 11 bases between. The CDR3 has 11 amino acids. Germline CDR1 MNHEY, CDR2 SVGAGI. CDR3 nucleotides: TGTGCCAGCGGTAGTGCGGGTGGCTACACCTTC. Its translation is CASGSAGGYTF.

The rearrangement uses TRBV7-2 and TRBJ2-1, with 10 bases matching TRBD1. This CDR3 contains 15 residues. CDR1 SGHTA and CDR2 FQGNSA come from the germline V gene. Unmatched junction bases numbered 9, after V lost 7 bases and J lost 6 bases. The CDR3 protein is CASTLDRGRSNEQFF. The CDR3 DNA is TGTGCCAGCACCCTTGACAGGGGGCGAAGCAATGAGCAGTTCTTC.

The chain has TRBV5-1 and TRBJ2-7; no firm D call. Germline V CDR1 and CDR2: SGHRS, YFSETQ. The CDR3 sequence is 13 residues long. V was shortened by 2 bases and J by 0 bases, with 6 bases between the two germline ends. In nucleotides, the CDR3 is TGCGCCAGCAGCTTACCGACCTCCTACGAGCAGTACTTC. Translated, it gives CASSLPTSYEQYF.

The rearrangement uses TRBV2 and TRBJ2-2; 7 positions agree with TRBD2. CDR3 size: 16 residues. Germline V gene sequence: CDR1 SNHLY, CDR2 FYNNEI. V shed 7 bases, J shed 0 bases, and the junction held 8 bases outside the gene matches. The CDR3 protein is CASMIGLGPNTGELFF. CDR3 sequence (DNA): TGTGCCAGCATGATCGGACTAGGGCCGAACACCGGGGAGCTGTTTTTT.

The chain employs TRBV18 and TRBJ1-2; D gene unclear. Germline-derived CDR1 and CDR2 are KGHSH and LQKENI. Trimming pared 3 bases from V and 2 bases from J, leaving 10 bases between. The CDR3 loop spans 14 amino acids. The CDR3 is CASSPEDENYGYTF. CDR3 bases: TGTGCCAGCTCACCGGAGGACGAGAACTATGGCTACACCTTC.

The chain combines TRBV19 with TRBJ1-2; possible D gene TRBD1, 5 bases. V was trimmed by 2 bases and J by 7 bases, leaving 11 bases between them. Germline CDR1 and CDR2: LNHDA and SQIVND (reference sequence). CDR3 size: 13 residues. DNA for the CDR3: TGTGCCAGTAGTATATCAGGGAGAACTGGCTACACCTTC. Amino acid sequence: CASSISGRTGYTF.

V gene TRBV25-1 combines with J gene TRBJ2-7, with 7 positions matching TRBD1. V lost 8 bases, J lost 6 bases, and 13 bases stayed unmatched. This CDR3 spans 14 amino acids. Per the germline V gene, CDR1 is MGHDK and CDR2 is SYGVNS. The CDR3: CASLLRGPPPEQYF. CDR3 nucleotide sequence: TGTGCCAGCCTCCTGAGGGGGCCTCCCCCCGAGCAGTACTTC.

The V and J genes are TRBV2 and TRBJ1-2; D not certain. The length of the CDR3 is 12 residues. Per germline, CDR1 SNHLY and CDR2 FYNNEI. The ends were cut back, 4 bases at V and 4 bases at J, with 7 bases in the middle. The CDR3 nucleotides are TGTGCCAGCAGTGGGCAGGCCTATGGCTACACCTTC. Protein sequence: CASSGQAYGYTF.

This chain uses TRBV11-2 with TRBJ1-3; maybe TRBD1 (6 bases). This CDR3 spans 17 amino acids. Germline V lookup: CDR1 SGHAT, CDR2 FQNNGV. V was cut by 5 bases and J by 0 bases, with 17 bases left in between. CDR3 sequence (DNA): TGTGCCAGCAGCCCGACGGGACGGGGGCCCTCTGGAAACACCATATATTTT. Translated: CASSPTGRGPSGNTIYF.

The chain combines TRBV7-2 with TRBJ1-2; 7 bases are a match to TRBD1. The V and J ends lost 4 bases and 5 bases, in that order; junction bases with no gene match: 10. The CDR3 sequence is 15 residues long. In germline, CDR1 is SGHTA, CDR2 FQGNSA. The CDR3 spells CASSSDNRGPYGYTF. The CDR3 DNA sequence: TGTGCCAGCAGCTCCGATAACAGGGGCCCTTATGGCTACACCTTC. The complete variable domain, with remaining parts taken from reference TRBV7-2 and TRBJ1-2, reads GAGVSQSPSNKVTEKGKDVELRCDPISGHTALYWYRQSLGQGLEFLIYFQGNSAPDKSGLPSDRFSAERTGGSVSTLTIQRTQQEDSAVYLCASSSDNRGPYGYTFGSGTRLTVV.

This chain connects TRBV10-1 to TRBJ2-5, with D perhaps assigned TRBD1 or TRBD2 (5 bases each). The CDR3 extends over 14 amino acids. Germline values: CDR1 WNHNN, CDR2 SYGVQD (reference sequence). The ends were cut back, 3 bases at V and 5 bases at J, with 13 bases in the middle. CDR3 amino acids: CASSEGTRGETQYF. For the CDR3, the DNA is TGCGCCAGCAGTGAAGGAACTAGGGGTGAGACCCAGTACTTC.

V is TRBV30 and J is TRBJ2-7, with D perhaps matching TRBD2 (5 bases). This CDR3 is 13 amino acids long. Per the germline V gene, CDR1 is GTSNPN and CDR2 is SVGIG (reference sequence). V was clipped by 7 bases and J by 0 bases, with 13 bases between them. The CDR3 region is CAYTGISSYEQYF. DNA of the CDR3: TGTGCCTACACCGGGATTTCCTCCTACGAGCAGTACTTC.

The chain links TRBV6-5 to TRBJ1-3; 7 bases align to TRBD1. The trim removed 6 bases at V and 0 bases at J, leaving 5 bases unmatched. CDR3 size: 15 residues. The germline gives CDR1 MNHEY, CDR2 SVGAGI. In nucleotides, the CDR3 is TGTGCCAGCAGCGAGGGACAGTACTCTGGAAACACCATATATTTT. It specifies CASSEGQYSGNTIYF.